This T cell receptor (beta chain) was recorded in a study of Graves' ophthalmopathy and Graves' hyperthyroidism. Enrolled hyperthyroidism patients had a new diagnosis, a duration under 2 months, and an age of 18 to 65. Orbital computed tomography, thyroid ultrasound, TRAb, serum thyroxine and clinical symptoms formed the basis of diagnosis. Concerning this clonotype: Its antigen is not known.

Amplifying from RNA transcripts, the study obtained TCR beta CDR3 regions. RT-PCR with HTBI primers came first, then second-round multiplex PCR. TCRdb called the multiplex PCR reads again in MiXCR, with one record for every CDR3 protein. The data hold roughly 1.1 million distinct CDR3 sequences, with about two fifths observed a single time. General study findings and limits: Discrimination between ophthalmopathy and stable hyperthyroidism by a 13-signature model showed about 86% sensitivity and almost 83% specificity.

V shed 8 bases and J 2 bases; nucleotides not matched to a gene: 6. CDR1 is SQVTM and CDR2 is ANQGSEA in the germline V gene. The length of the CDR3 is 12 residues. This clonotype was sampled from an adult man with Graves' hyperthyroidism. This rearrangement joins TRBV29-1 to TRBJ2-7; 7 bases agree with TRBD1. Sequences were obtained from peripheral blood or thyroid tissue (not recorded which). CDR3 region: CSTGQATYEQYF. The CDR3 bases are TGCAGCACAGGACAGGCTACCTACGAGCAGTACTTC.